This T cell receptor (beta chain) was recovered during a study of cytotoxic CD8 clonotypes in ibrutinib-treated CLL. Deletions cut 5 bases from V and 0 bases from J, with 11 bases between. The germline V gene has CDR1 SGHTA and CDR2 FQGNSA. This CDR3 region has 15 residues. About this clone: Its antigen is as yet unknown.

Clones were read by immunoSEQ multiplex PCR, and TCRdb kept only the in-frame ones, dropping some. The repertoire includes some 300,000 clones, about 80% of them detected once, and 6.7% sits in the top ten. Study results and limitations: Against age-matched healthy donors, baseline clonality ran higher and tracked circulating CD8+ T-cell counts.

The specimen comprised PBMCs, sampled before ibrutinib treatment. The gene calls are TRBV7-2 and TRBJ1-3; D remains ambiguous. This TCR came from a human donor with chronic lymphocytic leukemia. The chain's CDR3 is CASSQDLYSGNTIYF. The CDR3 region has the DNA TGTGCCAGCAGCCAAGACCTATACTCTGGAAACACCATATATTTT.